The 2 T cell receptor beta chains given below trace back to one sample, sequenced in a study of T cells in Graves' hyperthyroidism and ophthalmopathy. Amplification targeted TCR beta CDR3 regions from RNA transcripts. The TCR CDR3 first-round RT-PCR relied on the HTBI primer set. Via MiXCR, TCRdb re-called the multiplex PCR reads, giving one row per CDR3 protein. This repertoire shows around 350,000 distinct CDR3 sequences, around 25% found once; its top ten account for 73%. The sequencing input was blood. The receptors shown here come from a man between 50 and 59 years old with Graves' hyperthyroidism.

A few counts support this clonotype. The chain carries TRBV27 and TRBJ2-1; D is possibly TRBD1 or TRBD2 (5 bases each). This CDR3 contains 15 residues. Trimming left V 5 bases short and J 2 bases short, with 13 bases between. Germline V gene sequence: CDR1 MNHEY, CDR2 SMNVEV (reference sequence). CDR3 DNA sequence: TGTGCCAGCAGTCCCCGGGACGGTACCTACAATGAGCAGTTCTTC. This sequence encodes CASSPRDGTYNEQFF.

The chain recombines TRBV9 with TRBJ2-5, with TRBD2 matching over 7 bases. Germline V gene lookup returns CDR1 SGDLS and CDR2 YYNGEE. The CDR3 is 15 amino acids. With 0 bases clipped from V and 5 bases from J, the junction kept 7 bases outside the gene matches. CDR3 bases: TGTGCCAGCAGCGTAGGGTCTAGCGGTCAGGAGACCCAGTACTTC. As protein: CASSVGSSGQETQYF.